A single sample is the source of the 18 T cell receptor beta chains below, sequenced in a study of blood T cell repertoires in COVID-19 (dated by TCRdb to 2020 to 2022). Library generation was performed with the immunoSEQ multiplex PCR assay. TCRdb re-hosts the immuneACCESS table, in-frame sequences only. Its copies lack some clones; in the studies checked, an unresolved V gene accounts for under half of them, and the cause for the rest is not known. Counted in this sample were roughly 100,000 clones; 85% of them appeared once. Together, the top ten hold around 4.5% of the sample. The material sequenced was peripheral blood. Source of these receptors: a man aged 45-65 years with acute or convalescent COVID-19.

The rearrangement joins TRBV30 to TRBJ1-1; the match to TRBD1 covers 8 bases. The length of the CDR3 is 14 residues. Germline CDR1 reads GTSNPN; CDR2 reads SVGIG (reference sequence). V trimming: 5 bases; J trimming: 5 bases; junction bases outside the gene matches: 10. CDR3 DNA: TGTGCCTGGCAAAAGACAGGGGTAGGGACTGAAGCTTTCTTT. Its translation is CAWQKTGVGTEAFF.

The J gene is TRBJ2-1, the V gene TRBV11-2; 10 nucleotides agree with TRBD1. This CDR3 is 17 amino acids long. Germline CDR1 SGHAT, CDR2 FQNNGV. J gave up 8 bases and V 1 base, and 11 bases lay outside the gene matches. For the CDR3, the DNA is TGTGCCAGCAGCTTAGCGTCTTTGGGACAGGGGAGGGATGAGCAGTTCTTC. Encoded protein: CASSLASLGQGRDEQFF.

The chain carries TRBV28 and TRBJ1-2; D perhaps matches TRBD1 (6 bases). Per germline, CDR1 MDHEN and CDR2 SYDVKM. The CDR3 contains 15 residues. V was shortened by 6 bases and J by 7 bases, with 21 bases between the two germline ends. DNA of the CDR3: TGTGCCAGCAGCGAAAATCGCAGGGGTTTGCTTGGCTACACCTTC. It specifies CASSENRRGLLGYTF.

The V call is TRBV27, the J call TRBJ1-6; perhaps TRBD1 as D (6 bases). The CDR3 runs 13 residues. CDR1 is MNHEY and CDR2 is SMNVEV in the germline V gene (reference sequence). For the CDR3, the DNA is TGTGCGTCGGGGGGCCAACCTAATTCACCCCTCCACTTT. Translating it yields CASGGQPNSPLHF.

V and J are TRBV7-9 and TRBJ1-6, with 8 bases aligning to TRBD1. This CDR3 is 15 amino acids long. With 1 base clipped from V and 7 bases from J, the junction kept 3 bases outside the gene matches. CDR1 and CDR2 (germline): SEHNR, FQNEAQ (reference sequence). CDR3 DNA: TGTGCCAGCAGCTTAGGGACAGGGCGGAATTCACCCCTCCACTTT. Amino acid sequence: CASSLGTGRNSPLHF.

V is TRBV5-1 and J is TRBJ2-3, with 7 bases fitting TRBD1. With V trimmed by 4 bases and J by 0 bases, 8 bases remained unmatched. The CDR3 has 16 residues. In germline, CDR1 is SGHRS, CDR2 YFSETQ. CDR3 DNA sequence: TGCGCCAGCAGCAGAACAGGGGACGCTAGCACAGATACGCAGTATTTT. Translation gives CASSRTGDASTDTQYF. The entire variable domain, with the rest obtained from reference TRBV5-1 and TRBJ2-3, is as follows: KAGVTQTPRYLIKTRGQQVTLSCSPISGHRSVSWYQQTPGQGLQFLFEYFSETQRNKGNFPGRFSGRQFSNSRSEMNVSTLELGDSALYLCASSRTGDASTDTQYFGPGTRLTVL.

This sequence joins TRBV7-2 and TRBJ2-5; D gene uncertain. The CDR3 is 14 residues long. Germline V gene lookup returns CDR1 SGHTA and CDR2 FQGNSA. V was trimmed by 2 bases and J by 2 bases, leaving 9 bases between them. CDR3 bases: TGTGCCAGCAGCTTACTTCAGTCTCAAGAGACCCAGTACTTC. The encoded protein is CASSLLQSQETQYF.

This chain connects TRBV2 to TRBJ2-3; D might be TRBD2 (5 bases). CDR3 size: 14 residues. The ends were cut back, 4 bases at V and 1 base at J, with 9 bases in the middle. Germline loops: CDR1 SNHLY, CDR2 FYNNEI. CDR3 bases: TGTGCCAGCAGTGCCGAAGCGGGCACAGATACGCAGTATTTT. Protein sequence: CASSAEAGTDTQYF.

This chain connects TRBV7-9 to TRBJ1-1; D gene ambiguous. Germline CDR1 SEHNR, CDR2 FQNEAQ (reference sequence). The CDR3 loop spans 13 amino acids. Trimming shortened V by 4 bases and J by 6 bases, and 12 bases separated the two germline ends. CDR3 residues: CASSSSLVAEAFF. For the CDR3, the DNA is TGTGCCAGCAGCTCGTCCCTAGTGGCTGAAGCTTTCTTT. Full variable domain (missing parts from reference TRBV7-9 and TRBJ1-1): DTGVSQNPRHKITKRGQNVTFRCDPISEHNRLYWYRQTLGQGPEFLTYFQNEAQLEKSRLLSDRFSAERPKGSFSTLEIQRTEQGDSAMYLCASSSSLVAEAFFGQGTRLTVV.

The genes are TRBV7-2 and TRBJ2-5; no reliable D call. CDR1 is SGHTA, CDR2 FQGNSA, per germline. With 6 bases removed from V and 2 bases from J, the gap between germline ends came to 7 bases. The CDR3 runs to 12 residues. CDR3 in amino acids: CASSSPQETQYF. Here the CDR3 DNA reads TGTGCCAGCAGTTCCCCGCAAGAGACCCAGTACTTC.

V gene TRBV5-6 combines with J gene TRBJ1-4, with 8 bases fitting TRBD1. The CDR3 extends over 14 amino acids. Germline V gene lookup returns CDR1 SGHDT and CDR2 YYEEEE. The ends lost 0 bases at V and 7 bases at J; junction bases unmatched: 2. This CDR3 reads CASSLAGQAEKLFF. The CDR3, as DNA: TGTGCCAGCAGCTTGGCGGGACAGGCTGAAAAACTGTTTTTT.

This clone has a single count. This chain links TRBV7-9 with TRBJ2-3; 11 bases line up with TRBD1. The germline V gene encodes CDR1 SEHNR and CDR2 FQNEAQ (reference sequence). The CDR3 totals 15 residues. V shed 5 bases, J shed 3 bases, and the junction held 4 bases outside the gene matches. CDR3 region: CASSLRDRGTDTQYF. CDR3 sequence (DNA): TGTGCCAGCAGCCTCCGGGACAGGGGGACAGATACGCAGTATTTT.

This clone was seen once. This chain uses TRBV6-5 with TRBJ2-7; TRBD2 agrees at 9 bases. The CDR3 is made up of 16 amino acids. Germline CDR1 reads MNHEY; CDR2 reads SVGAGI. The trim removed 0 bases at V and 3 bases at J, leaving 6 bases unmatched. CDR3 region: CASSYSVRGRGYEQYF. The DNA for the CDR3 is TGTGCCAGCAGTTACTCGGTTCGCGGGAGGGGCTACGAGCAGTACTTC.

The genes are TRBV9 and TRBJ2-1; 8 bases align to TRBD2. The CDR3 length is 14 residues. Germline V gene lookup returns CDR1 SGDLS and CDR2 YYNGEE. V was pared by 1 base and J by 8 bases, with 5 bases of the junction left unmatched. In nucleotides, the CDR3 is TGTGCCAGCAGCGTATCCGGGAGGGTACATGAGCAGTTCTTC. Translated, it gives CASSVSGRVHEQFF.

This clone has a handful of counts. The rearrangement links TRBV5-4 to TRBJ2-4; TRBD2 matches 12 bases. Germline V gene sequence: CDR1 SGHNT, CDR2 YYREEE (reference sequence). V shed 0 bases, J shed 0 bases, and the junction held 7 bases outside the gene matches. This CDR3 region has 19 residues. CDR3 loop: CASSLGLAGAPLAKNIQYF. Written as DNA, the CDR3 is TGTGCCAGCAGCTTGGGACTAGCGGGGGCGCCTCTAGCCAAAAACATTCAGTACTTC.

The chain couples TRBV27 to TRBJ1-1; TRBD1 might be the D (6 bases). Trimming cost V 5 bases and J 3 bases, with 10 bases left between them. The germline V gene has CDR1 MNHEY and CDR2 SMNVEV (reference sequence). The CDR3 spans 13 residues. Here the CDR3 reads CASSTGLHTEAFF. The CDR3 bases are TGTGCCAGCAGTACAGGGTTGCACACTGAAGCTTTCTTT.

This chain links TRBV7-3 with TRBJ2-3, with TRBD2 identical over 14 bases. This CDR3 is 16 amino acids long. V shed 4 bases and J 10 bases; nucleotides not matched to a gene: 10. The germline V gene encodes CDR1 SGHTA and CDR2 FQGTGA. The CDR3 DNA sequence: TGTGCCAGCAGCTACCTCGGGACTAGCGGGGGAAGGGCGCAGTATTTT. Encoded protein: CASSYLGTSGGRAQYF.

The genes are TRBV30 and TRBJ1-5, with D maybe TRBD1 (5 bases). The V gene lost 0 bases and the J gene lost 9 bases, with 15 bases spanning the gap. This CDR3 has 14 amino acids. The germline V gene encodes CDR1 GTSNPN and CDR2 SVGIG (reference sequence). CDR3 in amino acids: CAWSVPTGPGPQHF. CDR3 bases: TGTGCCTGGAGTGTACCCACAGGCCCAGGGCCCCAGCATTTT.